This TCR beta chain was found in a study of T cells in Graves' hyperthyroidism and ophthalmopathy. This CDR3 is 18 amino acids long. Looked up from germline, CDR1 is DFQATT and CDR2 is SNEGSKA (reference sequence). V dropped 6 bases and J dropped 4; count of bases not matched to a gene: 17. The investigators amplified TCR beta CDR3 regions from RNA transcripts. In the first-round RT-PCR of the TCR CDR3, the HTBI primer set was used. A single record per CDR3 protein comes from TCRdb applying MiXCR to the multiplex PCR reads. The table shows about half a million distinct CDR3 sequences, with about 24% occurring only once.

V and J are TRBV20-1 and TRBJ1-5, with 11 bases fitting TRBD1. This TCR was recovered from a woman between 25 and 40 years old with Graves' ophthalmopathy. The sample consisted of blood. DNA for the CDR3: TGCAGTGCCCAGGGGGGTACCTGGACAGGGGGCAGAAATCAGCCCCAGCATTTT. It translates to CSAQGGTWTGGRNQPQHF.